This entry features one T cell receptor (beta chain) sequence. What it binds is unknown. The data derive from a study of T cells after posttransplantation cyclophosphamide. Study results and limitations: Tissue-infiltrating T cells from skin or gut overlapped little with blood T cells. Later post-transplant blood repertoires were often dominated by donor CD8+ memory clones. TRB clonality was highly associated with recipient CMV seropositivity and reactivation.

Produced via immunoSEQ multiplex PCR; TCRdb's table is partial and in-frame only. The sample consists of more than 30,000 clones, about 89% of them appearing once. The naive gate required viable CD3+CD4+ or CD3+CD8+ cells with CCR7+CD45RA+CD45RO-CD95-CD27+CD28+ phenotype. Peripheral blood was collected from the related graft donor on the marrow donation day. The sequence was obtained from a woman aged 55-69 years in good health, CMV-negative, and a related stem cell transplant donor. Sequenced material: naive CD4+ T cells sorted from PBMCs.

CDR3 protein: CASSRGDTDTQYF. Here the CDR3 DNA reads TGCGCCAGCAGCCGGGGGGACACAGATACGCAGTATTTT. The genes are TRBV4-1 and TRBJ2-3; the D gene is possibly TRBD2 (6 bases). Deletions cut 4 bases from V and 2 bases from J, with 7 bases between. The CDR3 contains 13 residues. Germline CDR1 and CDR2: MGHRA and YSYEKL.